These 25 T cell receptor beta chains came from one sample sequenced in a study of metastatic and nonmetastatic thyroid tumors. TCRdb reanalyzed the PCR reads with MiXCR. The data hold some 14,000 clones, with 25% to 35% observed a single time. Each patient went into thyroid surgery without having received any treatment. The sample comprised tumor tissue. All receptors come from a male donor with papillary thyroid cancer or a benign thyroid nodule (not recorded which). Some clones in this sample may be carry-over from other donors' samples.

This clone was counted at least ten times. CDR3 nucleotides: TGCGCCAGCAGTTCGGGGGGTGGGACTGAAGCTTTCTTT. Translation: CASSSGGGTEAFF. The J gene is TRBJ1-1, the V gene TRBV10-1; weak D call: TRBD1 (5 bases). V gave up 5 bases and J gave up 5 bases, with 12 bases separating them. The CDR3 consists of 13 residues. Germline V CDR1 and CDR2: WNHNN, SYGVQD (reference sequence).

Notes on this clone: One end of the junction is discordant with germline, which a read error may explain. V usage is TRBV6-1 and J usage is TRBJ2-7; unclear D gene. The CDR3 covers 16 residues. The germline V gene has CDR1 MNHNS and CDR2 SASEGT. CDR3 sequence (DNA): TGTGACCGCAGCCCCCACCTCTCCGTGAGTTCCTACCAGCAGTACTTC. Encoded protein: CDRSPHLSVSSYQQYF.

As concerns this clone: Since the CDR3 does not end with the conserved phenylalanine or tryptophan, this likely comes from a read error. CDR3 sequence reads: CSARDSGRSYEQFL. The CDR3 DNA follows: TGCAGTGCTAGAGATAGCGGGAGGTCCTATGAGCAGTTCCTC. V and J are TRBV20-1 and TRBJ2-1, with 10 bases identical to TRBD2. V gave up 0 bases and J gave up 8 bases; unmatched junction bases: 4. The CDR3 is 14 residues long. Per germline, CDR1 DFQATT and CDR2 SNEGSKA (reference sequence).

This clone is judged medium-sized. The genes are TRBV3-1 and TRBJ1-4; 8 bases align to TRBD1. The CDR3 length is 13 residues. V lost 4 bases to trimming and J lost 8 bases; unmatched junction nucleotides: 3. Germline V lookup: CDR1 LGHDT, CDR2 YNNKEL (reference sequence). CDR3 residues: CASSLRGLEKLFF. CDR3 sequence (DNA): TGTGCCAGCAGCCTCAGGGGGCTAGAAAAACTGTTTTTT.

The chain links TRBV14 to TRBJ2-7; 8 bases fit TRBD1. The CDR3 consists of 13 residues. The trim removed 6 bases at V and 2 bases at J, leaving 3 bases unmatched. Per germline, CDR1 SGHDN and CDR2 FVKESK. For the CDR3, the DNA is TGTGCCAGCAGAGGACAGGGCCCCTACGAGCAGTACTTC. Encoded protein: CASRGQGPYEQYF.

This clone has ten or more counts. The V gene is TRBV5-1, the J gene TRBJ2-3; weak D call: TRBD1 (6 bases). CDR1 is SGHRS and CDR2 is YFSETQ in the germline V gene. V shed 3 bases and J shed 1 base, with 15 bases lying between them. This CDR3 region has 16 residues. The CDR3 nucleotides are TGCGCCAGCAGCTCCTGGGGGCGGCAGGGCACAGATACGCAGTATTTT. Its translation is CASSSWGRQGTDTQYF.

This chain links TRBV11-2 with TRBJ2-7; 7 nucleotides agree with TRBD1. Unmatched junction bases numbered 5, after V lost 0 bases and J lost 3 bases. From germline, CDR1 is SGHAT and CDR2 FQNNGV. This CDR3 is built from 15 residues. The DNA for the CDR3 is TGTGCCAGCAGCTTAGATCCCACAGGGGTCTACGAGCAGTACTTC. Translation: CASSLDPTGVYEQYF.

The sample holds a few counts of this clone. This chain joins TRBV6-1 and TRBJ1-1, with D maybe TRBD1 (5 bases). The CDR3 runs to 14 residues. The ends were cut back, 7 bases at V and 4 bases at J, with 16 bases in the middle. Germline CDR1 MNHNS, CDR2 SASEGT. CDR3 nucleotides: TGTGCCAGCACCGGGGGGACTGGTGGCACTGAAGCTTTCTTT. This gives the protein CASTGGTGGTEAFF.

This clone was found many times. A junction boundary mismatches the germline segment, possibly from a read error. The chain recombines TRBV7-9 with TRBJ1-1, with no clear D. Germline values: CDR1 SEHNR, CDR2 FQNEAQ (reference sequence). The CDR3 consists of 10 residues. CDR3 DNA sequence: TGTGCCAGCAGCTCGGGCCCAGGAGGTTTT. Its translation: CASSSGPGGF.

The V call is TRBV6-5, the J call TRBJ1-6; weak D call: TRBD1 (5 bases). The CDR3 runs 16 residues. Per germline, CDR1 MNHEY and CDR2 SVGAGI. The V end was cut by 2 bases, the J end by 5 bases, with 13 bases between. The CDR3 sequence is CASSYQARGDNSPLHF. In DNA, the CDR3 is TGTGCCAGCAGTTACCAGGCACGGGGGGATAATTCACCCCTCCACTTT.

This chain joins TRBV7-2 and TRBJ2-7; TRBD1 might be the D (6 bases). This CDR3 has 13 residues. V lost 5 bases and J 0 bases, leaving 8 bases between the germline ends. The germline V gene has CDR1 SGHTA and CDR2 FQGNSA. CDR3 sequence: CASSIRGSYEQYF. In nucleotides, the CDR3 is TGTGCCAGCAGCATCAGGGGCTCCTACGAGCAGTACTTC.

In this sample, this clone turned up many times. The V call is TRBV4-1, the J call TRBJ1-1; a weak D match, TRBD1 (6 bases). CDR3 length: 15 residues. CDR1 and CDR2 from the germline V gene are MGHRA and YSYEKL. Trimming removed 4 bases from V and 6 bases from J, with 18 bases in between. CDR3 in DNA: TGCGCCAGCAGCCGGCTAGGACAGTCGGTCGCTGAAGCTTTCTTT. Its translation is CASSRLGQSVAEAFF.

This clone is classed as large. V gene TRBV28 combines with J gene TRBJ1-6; TRBD1 agrees at 7 bases. J was trimmed by 7 bases and V by 0 bases; bases with no gene match: 3. The CDR3 has 15 amino acids. CDR1 and CDR2 (germline): MDHEN, SYDVKM. DNA of the CDR3: TGTGCCAGCAGTTTATGGTCGGGACAGAATTCACCCCTCCACTTT. Protein product: CASSLWSGQNSPLHF. The variable domain in full, completed from reference TRBV28 and TRBJ1-6, reads DVKVTQSSRYLVKRTGEKVFLECVQDMDHENMFWYRQDPGLGLRLIYFSYDVKMKEKGDIPEGYSVSREKKERFSLILESASTNQTSMYLCASSLWSGQNSPLHFGNGTRLTVT.

There are many counts of this clone. The DNA is omitted, as the CDR3 cannot be located on it reliably, and the CDR3 follows TCRdb's listing. The rearrangement joins TRBV7-2 to TRBJ2-5; the table calls TRBD1, which could not be checked here. The CDR3 spans 17 residues, counting both ends. Germline V gives CDR1 SGHTA, CDR2 FQGNSA. The CDR3 here is CASSLITVSGPGKTQYF.

V is TRBV14 and J is TRBJ2-3, with D possibly TRBD1 on 6 matching bases. This CDR3 has 17 amino acids. V gave up 4 bases and J gave up 8 bases, with 25 bases separating them. Germline V CDR1 and CDR2: SGHDN, FVKESK. As DNA, the CDR3 is TGTGCCAGCAGCCCACTACAGGGTGCATCGTCCGCAGTTACGCAGTATTTT. It specifies CASSPLQGASSAVTQYF.

This clone was seen at least ten times. V usage is TRBV5-6 and J usage is TRBJ2-7, with 7 bases that match TRBD2. The CDR3 consists of 14 residues. Germline loops: CDR1 SGHDT, CDR2 YYEEEE. Trimming took 0 bases from V and 3 from J; bases not matched to a gene: 3. The CDR3 nucleotides are TGTGCCAGCAGCTTGGGGGAGGGCGGCTACGAGCAGTACTTC. Translation: CASSLGEGGYEQYF.

On this clone itself: At one end, the junction sequence differs from germline, possibly due to a read error. The CDR3 sequence is CSSRARYRAYEQYF. The CDR3 DNA sequence: TGCAGTTCTAGAGCCCGGTACAGAGCCTACGAGCAGTACTTC. The V gene is TRBV20-1, the J gene TRBJ2-7; D remains ambiguous. Looked up from germline, CDR1 is DFQATT and CDR2 is SNEGSKA (reference sequence). The CDR3 loop spans 14 amino acids.

This clone has just a few counts. This chain connects TRBV6-1 to TRBJ2-2, with 13 nucleotides matching TRBD2. This CDR3 contains 17 residues. Germline V gene lookup returns CDR1 MNHNS and CDR2 SASEGT. V dropped 4 bases and J dropped 9; count of bases not matched to a gene: 11. The CDR3 here is CASSVSGLAGAGRELFF. The CDR3, as DNA: TGTGCCAGCAGTGTTTCCGGACTAGCGGGAGCTGGTAGGGAGCTGTTTTTT.

This clone appeared many times. V gene TRBV11-3 combines with J gene TRBJ2-7; D is unresolved. The length of the CDR3 is 16 residues. CDR1 is SGHNT, CDR2 YENEEA, per germline. Trimming cost V 1 base and J 1 base, with 14 bases left between them. Here the CDR3 DNA reads TGTGCCAGCAGCTTAGTAGGTGGAGTTCTATCCTACGAGCAGTACTTC. This translates into CASSLVGGVLSYEQYF.

This clone was observed many times. The gene calls are TRBV13 and TRBJ2-7, with D perhaps matching TRBD2 (7 bases). Looked up from germline, CDR1 is PRHDT and CDR2 is FYEKMQ (reference sequence). The CDR3 extends over 14 amino acids. Trimming shortened V by 5 bases and J by 5 bases, and 16 bases separated the two germline ends. CDR3 amino acids: CASSHRGAKHEQYF. The CDR3 DNA reads TGTGCCAGCAGCCACCGGGGGGCCAAGCACGAGCAGTACTTC. Drawing the rest from reference TRBV13 and TRBJ2-7, the complete variable domain is AAGVIQSPRHLIKEKRETATLKCYPIPRHDTVYWYQQGPGQDPQFLISFYEKMQSDKGSIPDRFSAQQFSDYHSELNMSSLELGDSALYFCASSHRGAKHEQYFGPGTRLTVT.

This clone was seen at least ten times. DNA for the CDR3: TGTGCCAGCTCCCTTGCAGGGGGTTTCTCTGGGGCCAACGTCCTGACTTTC. Its translation is CASSLAGGFSGANVLTF. This rearrangement joins TRBV18 to TRBJ2-6; 7 bases fit TRBD1. This CDR3 contains 17 residues. The V gene end was trimmed by 6 bases and the J gene end by 0 bases; junction bases not matched to a gene: 8. Germline V gene data show CDR1 as KGHSH and CDR2 as LQKENI. The full variable domain, in which reference TRBV18 and TRBJ2-6 provide the parts outside the CDR3, is NAGVMQNPRHLVRRRGQEARLRCSPMKGHSHVYWYRQLPEEGLKFMVYLQKENIIDESGMPKERFSAEFPKEGPSILRIQQVVRGDSAAYFCASSLAGGFSGANVLTFGAGSRLTVL.

The V gene is TRBV30, the J gene TRBJ1-1; a possible D gene is TRBD1 (5 bases). The CDR3 spans 12 residues. Trimming removed 4 bases from V and 4 bases from J, with 10 bases in between. Germline V lookup: CDR1 GTSNPN, CDR2 SVGIG (reference sequence). In DNA, the CDR3 is TGTGCCTGGACCCGGGGGACCACTGAAGCTTTCTTT. This codes for CAWTRGTTEAFF.

This sequence joins TRBV15 and TRBJ1-1, with TRBD1 matching over 9 bases. The germline V gene encodes CDR1 LNHNV and CDR2 YYDKDF (reference sequence). CDR3 length: 16 residues. V shed 0 bases and J 0 bases; nucleotides not matched to a gene: 2. The CDR3 reads CATSRDGQGLNTEAFF. The DNA for the CDR3 is TGTGCCACCAGCAGAGATGGACAGGGGCTGAACACTGAAGCTTTCTTT. Full variable domain (remainder filled in from reference TRBV15 and TRBJ1-1): DAMVIQNPRYQVTQFGKPVTLSCSQTLNHNVMYWYQQKSSQAPKLLFHYYDKDFNNEADTPDNFQSRRPNTSFCFLDIRSPGLGDTAMYLCATSRDGQGLNTEAFFGQGTRLTVV.

This clone was counted ten times or more. V and J are TRBV18 and TRBJ1-1; D is unclear. This CDR3 has 13 residues. Between the trimmed V and J ends, which lost 2 bases and 0 bases, there was a span of 4 bases. Germline assignment: CDR1 KGHSH and CDR2 LQKENI. CDR3 in amino acids: CASSPAVNTEAFF. The CDR3 DNA sequence: TGTGCCAGCTCACCAGCGGTGAACACTGAAGCTTTCTTT.

This chain links TRBV27 with TRBJ2-1; D is unclear. Per the germline V gene, CDR1 is MNHEY and CDR2 is SMNVEV (reference sequence). This CDR3 is 13 amino acids long. The V end lost 2 bases, the J end lost 1 base, and 3 bases lay between the germline ends. The CDR3 sequence: CASSLVSYNEQFF. CDR3 nucleotide sequence: TGTGCCAGCAGTTTAGTTTCCTACAATGAGCAGTTCTTC.